This T cell receptor beta chain was profiled in a study of cytomegalovirus exposure and HLA in healthy donors. The PCR was carried out with 60 Vbeta primers and 13 Jbeta primers. Libraries were prepared by immunoSEQ multiplex PCR; TCRdb keeps only in-frame clonotypes and omits some of them. The sample consists of roughly 130,000 clones, over 60% of them appearing once. This CDR3 region has 13 residues. CDR1 and CDR2 from the germline V gene are MNHNS and SASEGT. The germline V and J ends were trimmed by 4 bases and 2 bases, with 8 bases remaining between them. The material sequenced was PBMCs. This TCR was sampled from a human donor in good health. The genes are TRBV6-1 and TRBJ2-5, with D unresolved. The CDR3 DNA follows: TGTGCCAGCAGTGTCCTGAGGCAAGAGACCCAGTACTTC. This gives the protein CASSVLRQETQYF.